Given below is one T cell receptor (beta chain) in context. Its antigen is unidentified. This CDR3 comprises 16 residues. From germline, CDR1 is SNHLY and CDR2 FYNNEI. The J segment lost 3 bases and the V segment lost 5 bases, leaving 7 bases of the junction unmatched. This entry comes from a study of cytomegalovirus exposure and HLA in healthy donors. On the study more broadly: Ancestry clustering placed more than 80% of a few hundred genotyped donors in the Caucasian-associated cluster.

The PCR used 60 Vbeta and 13 Jbeta primers. Clones were sequenced by immunoSEQ multiplex PCR, and TCRdb holds only the in-frame ones, with some missing. This table has approximately 120,000 clones, 77% appearing once. Study-level points and caveats: Most TCR sequences were rare, but some public TCRs occurred in many donors. The CMV antigen specificity of a few CMV-associated chains was confirmed through in vitro analysis.

This receptor was obtained from a man aged 40-49 years in good health and CMV-seropositive. The sample taken for sequencing was PBMCs. The chain carries TRBV2 and TRBJ2-1; 10 bases match TRBD2. The CDR3 is CASSYLSGGDYNEQFF. DNA of the CDR3: TGTGCCAGCAGTTATTTGAGCGGGGGGGACTACAATGAGCAGTTCTTC.